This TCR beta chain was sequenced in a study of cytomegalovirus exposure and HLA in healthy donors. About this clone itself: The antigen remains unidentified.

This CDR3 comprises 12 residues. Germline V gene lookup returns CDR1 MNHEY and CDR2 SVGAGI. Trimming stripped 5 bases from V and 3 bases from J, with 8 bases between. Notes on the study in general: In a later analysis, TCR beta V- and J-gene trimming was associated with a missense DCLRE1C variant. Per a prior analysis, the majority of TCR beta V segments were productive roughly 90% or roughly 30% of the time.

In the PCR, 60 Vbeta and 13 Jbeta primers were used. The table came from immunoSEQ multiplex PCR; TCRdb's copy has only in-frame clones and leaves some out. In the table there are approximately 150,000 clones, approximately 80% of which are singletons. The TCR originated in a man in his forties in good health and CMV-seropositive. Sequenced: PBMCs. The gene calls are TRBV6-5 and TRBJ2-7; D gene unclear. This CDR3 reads CASSGDYYEQYF. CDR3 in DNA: TGTGCCAGCAGTGGAGATTACTACGAGCAGTACTTC.